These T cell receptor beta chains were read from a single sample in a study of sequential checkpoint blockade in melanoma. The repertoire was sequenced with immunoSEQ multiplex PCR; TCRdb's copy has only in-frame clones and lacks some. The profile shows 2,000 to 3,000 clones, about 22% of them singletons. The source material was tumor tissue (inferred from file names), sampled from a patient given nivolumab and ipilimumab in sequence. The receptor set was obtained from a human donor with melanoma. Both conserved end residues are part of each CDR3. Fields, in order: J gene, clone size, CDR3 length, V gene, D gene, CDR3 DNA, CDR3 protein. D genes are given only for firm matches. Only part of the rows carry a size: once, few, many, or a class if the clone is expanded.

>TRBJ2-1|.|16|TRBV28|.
TGTGCCAGCAGTTTCAGGAGGGAGAGATATTACAATGAGCAGTTCTTC
CASSFRRERYYNEQFF
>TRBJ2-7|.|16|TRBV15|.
TGTGCCGCCGCATCACTCCCGGCCAAGGGGGTGCGGGAGCAGTACTTC
CAAASLPAKGVREQYF
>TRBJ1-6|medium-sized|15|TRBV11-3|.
TGTGCCAGCAGCCCCAAGGGGAGCGGGAGTTCACCCCTCCACTTT
CASSPKGSGSSPLHF
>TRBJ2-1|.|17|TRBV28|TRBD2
TGTGCCAGCAGTTTAAGGGCGAGTAGCGGGAGTCGGAATGAGCAGTTCTTC
CASSLRASSGSRNEQFF
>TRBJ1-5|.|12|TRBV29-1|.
TGCAGCGTTGGGGGGAGCAATCAGCCCCAGCATTTT
CSVGGSNQPQHF
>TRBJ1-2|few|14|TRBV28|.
TGTGCCAGCTCCCCCCCGGGACCAGTTCATGGCTACACCTTC
CASSPPGPVHGYTF
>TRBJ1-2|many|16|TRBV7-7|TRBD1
TGTGCCAGCAGCCCCGGACAGGGGCGAGGGAACTATGGCTACACCTTC
CASSPGQGRGNYGYTF
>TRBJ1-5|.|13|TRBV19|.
TGTGCCAGTAGTATCAGGGAAACAGGGTCCCAGCATTTT
CASSIRETGSQHF
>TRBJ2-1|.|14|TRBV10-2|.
TGCGCCAGCAGTGACCTGGACAGCTACAATGAGCAGTTCTTC
CASSDLDSYNEQFF
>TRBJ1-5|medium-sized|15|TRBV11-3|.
TGTGCCAGCAGCCCGTATCCTGGGAACAATCAGCCCCAGCATTTT
CASSPYPGNNQPQHF
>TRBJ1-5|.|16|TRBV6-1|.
TGTGCCAGCAGTGAAGAGGGCAGGGGCTGGGATCAGCCCCAGCATTTT
CASSEEGRGWDQPQHF
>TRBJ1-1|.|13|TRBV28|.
TGTGCCAGCAGAATTAGGGGACTTACTGAAGCTTTCTTT
CASRIRGLTEAFF
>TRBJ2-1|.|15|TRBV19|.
TGTGCCAGTAGGGGTTGGGCGGCCTCCTACAATGAGCAGTTCTTC
CASRGWAASYNEQFF
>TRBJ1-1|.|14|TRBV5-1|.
TGCGCCAGCAGCCCGGTCTTGGGGGGCACTGAAGCTTTCTTT
CASSPVLGGTEAFF
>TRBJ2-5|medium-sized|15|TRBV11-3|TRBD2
TGTGCCAGCAGGGAGACTAGCGCGTCGCAAGAGACCCAGTACTTC
CASRETSASQETQYF
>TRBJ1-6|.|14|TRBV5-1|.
TGCGCCAGCAGCTTCTGGGGTGATATTTCACCCCTCCACTTT
CASSFWGDISPLHF
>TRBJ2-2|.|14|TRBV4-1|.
TGCGCCAGCAGCCAAGAGGTACGCACCGGGGAGCTGTTTTTT
CASSQEVRTGELFF
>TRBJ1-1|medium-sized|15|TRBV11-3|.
TGTGCCAGCAGCTTAGACGACCTTACGAACACTGAAGCTTTCTTT
CASSLDDLTNTEAFF
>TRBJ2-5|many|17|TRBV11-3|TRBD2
TGTGCCAGCAGTCCCGGGACTAGCGGGGGGTTCCAAGAGACCCAGTACTTC
CASSPGTSGGFQETQYF
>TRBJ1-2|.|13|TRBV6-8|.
TGTGCCAGCAGTGGGAGGGTAGGCTATGGCTACACCTTC
CASSGRVGYGYTF
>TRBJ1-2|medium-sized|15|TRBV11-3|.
TGTGCCAGCAGCTTATTTCCAGAAACACTTGACGGCTACACCTTC
CASSLFPETLDGYTF
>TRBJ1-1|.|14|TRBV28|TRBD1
TGTGCCAGCAGTTCGCCCGGGACAGGGGGCCAAACTTTCTTT
CASSSPGTGGQTFF
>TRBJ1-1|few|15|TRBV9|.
TGTGCCAGCAGCGTAGTTGGGAACAGGGACACTGAAGCTTTCTTT
CASSVVGNRDTEAFF
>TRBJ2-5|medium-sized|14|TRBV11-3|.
TGTGCCAGCAGCTTAGTGGTGGGGGAAGAGACCCAGTACTTC
CASSLVVGEETQYF
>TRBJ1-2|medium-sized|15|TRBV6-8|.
TGTGCCAGCAGAGGGGTAATGGGGGCACACTATGGCTACACCTTC
CASRGVMGAHYGYTF
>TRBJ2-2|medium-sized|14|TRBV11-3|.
TGTGCCAGCAGCGACCGACTGTTCACCGGGGAGCTGTTTTTT
CASSDRLFTGELFF
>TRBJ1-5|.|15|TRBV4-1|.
TGCGCCAGCAGCCAAGAAGACAGGACTAATCAGCCCCAGCATTTT
CASSQEDRTNQPQHF
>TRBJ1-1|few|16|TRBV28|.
TGTGCCAGCAGTACCCTAGCCCTCTCTCTGAACACTGAAGCTTTCTTT
CASSTLALSLNTEAFF
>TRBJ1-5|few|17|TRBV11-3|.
TGTGCCAGCAGCCACGGGAGGGCTGCTCGGGGCAATCAGCCCCAGCATTTT
CASSHGRAARGNQPQHF